Below are 6 T cell receptor beta chains sequenced from a single sample in a study of CD4 T cells in relation to SARS-CoV-2 and coronaviruses. Measured with immunoSEQ multiplex PCR; TCRdb has only the in-frame clones, and not every one. The repertoire consists of 25,000 to 35,000 clones, with over 60% occurring once and the leading ten covering around 3%. Their antigens are not known. Sequencing input: memory CD4+ T cells from PBMCs, cultured in vitro. These TCRs come from an adult with COVID-19.

The chain employs TRBV5-1 and TRBJ2-3, with D possibly being TRBD1 (6 bases). The V gene lost 4 bases and the J gene lost 3 bases, with 18 bases spanning the gap. Germline assignment: CDR1 SGHRS and CDR2 YFSETQ. The CDR3 is 16 residues long. The CDR3 region is CASSRDRWQSTDTQYF. The CDR3 nucleotides read TGCGCCAGCAGCCGCGACAGGTGGCAAAGTACAGATACGCAGTATTTT.

The V and J genes are TRBV2 and TRBJ2-7; no definite D call. Germline CDR1 and CDR2: SNHLY and FYNNEI. This CDR3 region has 13 residues. Trimming removed 8 bases from V and 1 base from J, with 12 bases in between. The CDR3 DNA reads TGTGCCAGCGGGATCGCCTGGTCCTACGAGCAGTACTTC. It is translated as CASGIAWSYEQYF.

V usage is TRBV7-9 and J usage is TRBJ2-1; a possible D gene is TRBD1 (6 bases). V was trimmed by 6 bases and J by 7 bases, leaving 10 bases between them. This CDR3 contains 12 residues. The germline V gene has CDR1 SEHNR and CDR2 FQNEAQ (reference sequence). The CDR3 sequence is CASRSTGNEQFF. The DNA of the CDR3 is TGTGCCAGCAGATCCACAGGGAATGAGCAGTTCTTC.

This clone was counted once. Here the CDR3 reads CASSGTSSYNEQFF. CDR3 in DNA: TGTGCCAGCAGCGGAACCAGCTCCTACAATGAGCAGTTCTTC. V and J are TRBV9 and TRBJ2-1, with unresolved D. Trimming removed 3 bases from V and 0 bases from J, with 7 bases in between. The CDR3 runs to 14 residues. The germline V gene has CDR1 SGDLS and CDR2 YYNGEE.

This clone was seen more than once but under ten times. The chain recombines TRBV18 with TRBJ1-2; 8 bases are shared with TRBD1. V gave up 2 bases and J gave up 2 bases; unmatched junction bases: 7. CDR1 KGHSH and CDR2 LQKENI come from the germline V gene. CDR3 length: 16 amino acids. The CDR3 coding sequence is TGTGCCAGCTCACCAAGGACAGGGTTTAGAAACTATGGCTACACCTTC. The encoded protein is CASSPRTGFRNYGYTF.

The chain joins TRBV2 to TRBJ1-5; a weak D match, TRBD1 (5 bases). Germline CDR1 and CDR2: SNHLY and FYNNEI. Trimming took off 4 bases at V and 0 bases at J, with 7 bases between the two ends. The CDR3 extends over 14 amino acids. DNA for the CDR3: TGTGCCAGCAGTGTGGGACCTAGCAATCAGCCCCAGCATTTT. Encoded protein: CASSVGPSNQPQHF. Combining the CDR3 with reference TRBV2 and TRBJ1-5 gives the whole variable domain EPEVTQTPSHQVTQMGQEVILRCVPISNHLYFYWYRQILGQKVEFLVSFYNNEISEKSEIFDDQFSVERPDGSNFTLKIRSTKLEDSAMYFCASSVGPSNQPQHFGDGTRLSIL.